The clone carrying this TCR beta chain was seen more than once but under ten times. Germline V gene sequence: CDR1 MRHNA, CDR2 SNTAGT. The CDR3 has 13 residues. V was cut by 6 bases and J by 4 bases, with 13 bases left in between. This sample was included in a study of regulatory dendritic cells for organ transplantation. CD4+ or CD8+ T cells were sorted as naive CD45RA+ or memory CD45RO+. Clones were read by immunoSEQ multiplex PCR, and TCRdb kept only the in-frame ones, dropping some. Here the sample spans around 10,000 clones, just over 70% being singletons. This clonotype was sampled from a human donor in good health. The sequencing input was memory CD8+ T cells from blood. Regarding subset: CD45RO+ memory T cells. This chain joins TRBV6-4 and TRBJ2-7; D is uncertain. CDR3 amino acids: CASSLTISYEQYF. The CDR3 DNA reads as TGTGCCAGCAGCCTTACCATATCGTACGAGCAGTACTTC.